The 27 T cell receptor delta chains given below trace back to one sample, sequenced in a study of γδ T cells in repeated Plasmodium falciparum infection. TCRdb repeated clone calling on the multiplex PCR reads with CATT. The sample holds under 60,000 delta-chain clones; about 1.6% are singletons and the top ten take roughly 8.6%. Gammadelta T cells were flow-sorted from PBMC into Vgamma9/Vdelta2+ and Vdelta2-negative populations for bulk analysis. The sample taken for sequencing was gamma-delta T cells from blood. All receptors come from a pool of human donors (malaria-infected and uninfected, not separated).

In its sample, this clone ranks as medium-sized. V gene TRDV1 combines with J gene TRDJ1, with TRDD3 identical over 9 bases. The length of the CDR3 is 22 residues. The V segment lost 0 bases and the J segment 0 bases; nucleotides outside the gene matches: 20. Germline values: CDR1 TSWWSYY, CDR2 QGS. The CDR3 nucleotides read TGTGCTCTTGGGGAACTAGTCTTAGTGTTGGGGATACGTGGATTTTACACCGATAAACTCATCTTT. It translates to CALGELVLVLGIRGFYTDKLIF.

Concerning this clone itself: For this DNA, TCRdb reports the protein of a much larger clone, which diverges at residue 12, most likely from a read error; the protein presented here is translated directly from the DNA. The V call is TRDV3, the J call TRDJ1, with a weak D call TRDD3 (5 bases). The J gene, left out of TCRdb, was set here by checking the DNA against germline. The CDR3 is made up of 19 amino acids. Germline V gene sequence: CDR1 TVYSNPD, CDR2 GDNSRS (reference sequence). V lost 5 bases, J lost 1 base, and 32 bases lay in between. The CDR3 loop is CAIRAHSELCENATDKLIF. DNA of the CDR3: TGTGCCATACGTGCTCATTCTGAATTGTGCGAAAATGCCACCGATAAACTCATCTTT.

Regarding this clone: TCRdb attributes to this sequence the protein of a much larger clone, which differs from the DNA translation at residues 4 and 22; a read error is likely, and the protein displayed is translated from the DNA. The chain carries TRDV1 and TRDJ1, with TRDD3 matching over 11 bases. Per germline, CDR1 TSWWSYY and CDR2 QGS. The CDR3 consists of 25 residues. CDR3 nucleotides: TGTGCTCTTAGGGAACGAAGTATCAGGTACCCCATTGTGGGGGATACGTTCGTGTACACCGATGAACTCATCTTT. Translating gives CALRERSIRYPIVGDTFVYTDELIF.

Worth noting for this clone: Given a much more abundant clone one base away, this may be a read error. The chain employs TRDV2 and TRDJ1; TRDD3 matches 8 bases. The J gene is absent in TCRdb and was assigned here via DNA matching to germline. Looked up from germline, CDR1 is GEAIGNYY and CDR2 is EKD. CDR3 length: 16 amino acids. Germline trimming cut 1 base from V and 0 bases from J; bases unmatched to any gene: 6. CDR3 DNA sequence: TGTGCCTGTGACACTCTGGGGGACATCAACACCGATAAACTCATCTTT. Its protein is CACDTLGDINTDKLIF.

At least ten counts were recorded for this clone. A far larger clone is off by one base, so a read error is likely. The sample holds other DNA sequences that translate to the same CDR3. The chain carries TRDV2 and TRDJ1, with 9 bases lining up with TRDD3. Germline matching of the DNA provided the J gene here, since TCRdb leaves it blank. V was clipped by 3 bases and J by 7 bases; unmatched bases: 8. CDR1 GEAIGNYY and CDR2 EKD come from the germline V gene. CDR3 size: 14 residues. The DNA for the CDR3 is TGTGCCTGTGACGAACTGGGGGACTCGAGTAAACTCATCTTT. It codes for CACDELGDSSKLIF.

Regarding this clone: This likely traces to a read error, being one base from a far larger clone. This sample includes further DNA sequences coding for the same CDR3. The chain couples TRDV3 to TRDJ1; 11 bases are shared with TRDD3. The germline gives CDR1 TVYSNPD, CDR2 GDNSRS (reference sequence). The length of the CDR3 is 20 residues. V shed 3 bases, J shed 1 base, and the junction held 22 bases outside the gene matches. CDR3 sequence (DNA): TGTGCCTTGCTGTCTGGGGGATACTACCTTCAAGCTTGGGTCACCGATAAACTCATCTTT. Its protein is CALLSGGYYLQAWVTDKLIF.

The table lists this clone with a few counts. TCRdb's protein for this DNA is that of a much larger clone and differs from the translation at residue 14, likely a read error; the protein shown is the DNA translation. The J gene is TRDJ1, the V gene TRDV1, with 11 bases matching TRDD3. Matching the DNA to germline supplied the J gene, which TCRdb does not give. The V and J ends lost 7 bases and 0 bases, in that order; junction bases with no gene match: 22. Germline V gene sequence: CDR1 TSWWSYY, CDR2 QGS. The CDR3 sequence is 21 residues long. CDR3 DNA sequence: TGTGCTCTTGAACGAGTCTGGGGGATACAGGCCCGAGGGGTTTACACCGATAAACTCATCTTT. This encodes CALERVWGIQARGVYTDKLIF.

This clone was recorded many times. This DNA translates differently at residue 4 from the TCRdb protein, which is that of a much larger clone; a read error is likely, and the protein shown is the DNA's own translation. The chain combines TRDV1 with TRDJ1; unclear D gene. In the absence of a J gene in TCRdb, the DNA was matched to germline to assign it here. CDR3 size: 18 residues. The germline V gene has CDR1 TSWWSYY and CDR2 QGS. The CDR3 DNA sequence: TGTGCTCTTTGGGAAACGGGAACGGTCGTACAAAACACCGATAAACTCATCTTT. Translating it yields CALWETGTVVQNTDKLIF.

A remark on this clone: The amino acid sequence in TCRdb belongs to a much larger clone and departs from this DNA's translation at residue 15, likely a sequencing read error; the sequence shown is translated from the DNA. This chain connects TRDV1 to TRDJ1; D is possibly TRDD2 (5 bases). TCRdb carries no J gene annotation; the J gene was assigned here by matching the DNA with germline. With 5 bases removed from V and 4 bases from J, the gap between germline ends came to 35 bases. This CDR3 is built from 21 residues. The germline V gene encodes CDR1 TSWWSYY and CDR2 QGS. CDR3 nucleotide sequence: TGTGCTCTTGGGCCTTTAACTAGCTTCCCCACGTTGGACGGGACACGCGATAAACTCATCTTT. Translating gives CALGPLTSFPTLDGTRDKLIF.

Note on this clone: The mismatch at residue 4 between this DNA's translation and the TCRdb protein of a much larger clone likely reflects a read error; the protein shown is translated from the DNA. V and J are TRDV2 and TRDJ1; 13 nucleotides match TRDD3. The J gene comes from matching the DNA to germline here; TCRdb lacks it. The length of the CDR3 is 21 residues. V lost 5 bases and J lost 3; bases outside the gene matches: 23. Germline assignment: CDR1 GEAIGNYY and CDR2 EKD. CDR3 in amino acids: CACGLLTFEKTGGYVPDKLIF. CDR3 in DNA: TGTGCCTGTGGCCTCTTGACATTTGAAAAGACTGGGGGATACGTTCCCGATAAACTCATCTTT.

This clone came up a few times. For this DNA, TCRdb reports the protein of a much larger clone, which diverges at residue 11, most likely from a read error; the protein presented here is translated directly from the DNA. V is TRDV1 and J is TRDJ1; 9 bases agree with TRDD3. TCRdb carries no J gene annotation; the J gene was assigned here by matching the DNA with germline. The V gene's germline CDR1 is TSWWSYY and CDR2 QGS. CDR3 size: 16 residues. V shed 0 bases, J shed 3 bases, and the junction held 5 bases outside the gene matches. CDR3: CALGELGGIHPDKLIF. Written as DNA, the CDR3 is TGTGCTCTTGGGGAACTAGGGGGGATACACCCCGATAAACTCATCTTT.

The sample holds a few counts of this clone. For this DNA, TCRdb reports the protein of a much larger clone, which diverges at residue 16, most likely from a read error; the protein presented here is translated directly from the DNA. The DNA of the CDR3 is TGTGCTCTTGGGGAAGCTGTGTACTGGGGGATGGCCGATAAACTCACCTTT. Translation gives CALGEAVYWGMADKLTF. No call exists for the J gene, whereas the V gene is TRDV1; the table gives TRDD3 as D, unverified against the DNA. This CDR3 has 17 residues. The germline V gene has CDR1 TSWWSYY and CDR2 QGS.

About this clone itself: TCRdb attributes to this sequence the protein of a much larger clone, which differs from the DNA translation at residue 9; a read error is likely, and the protein displayed is translated from the DNA. The chain combines TRDV1 with TRDJ1; D might be TRDD3 (5 bases). With 7 bases removed from V and 7 bases from J, the gap between germline ends came to 25 bases. Germline lookup yields CDR1 TSWWSYY and CDR2 QGS. This CDR3 is built from 16 residues. The CDR3 DNA sequence: TGTGCTCTTGTGTTCGGCCCCCTGGCGGATATCTCTAAACTCATCTTT. Its translation: CALVFGPLADISKLIF.

Concerning this clone itself: For this DNA, TCRdb reports the protein of a much larger clone, which diverges at residue 11, most likely from a read error; the protein presented here is translated directly from the DNA. This chain joins TRDV2 and TRDJ1; no clear D gene. Assignment of the J gene here rests on matching the DNA to germline, because TCRdb gives none. The V and J ends lost 2 bases and 7 bases respectively, with 19 bases between them. The length of the CDR3 is 15 residues. Germline assignment: CDR1 GEAIGNYY and CDR2 EKD. DNA of the CDR3: TGTGCCTGTGACAGGGTCTCTACTCCCCGCACTAAACTCATCTTT. Translating gives CACDRVSTPRTKLIF.

The J gene is TRDJ1, the V gene TRDV2; 8 bases agree with TRDD3. The J gene, not given by TCRdb, was assigned here from a germline match of the nucleotide sequence. The V gene's germline CDR1 is GEAIGNYY and CDR2 EKD. V lost 3 bases to trimming and J lost 0 bases; unmatched junction nucleotides: 14. The CDR3 runs 18 residues. CDR3 DNA sequence: TGTGCCTGTGACCCGGTTCGTACTGGGGGTTGGTACACCGATAAACTCATCTTT. Its translation is CACDPVRTGGWYTDKLIF.

This clone came up a few times. TCRdb assigns this DNA the protein of a much larger clone, which departs from its translation at residue 12; this likely reflects a read error, and the protein shown comes from translating the DNA. CDR3 sequence reads: CAFIPSYSFRGVQGTDKLIF. The DNA for the CDR3 is TGTGCCTTCATACCTTCCTACTCGTTCCGGGGGGTACAAGGCACCGATAAACTCATCTTT. This chain connects TRDV3 to TRDJ1; 9 nucleotides agree with TRDD2. The J gene, absent from TCRdb, was called here by matching the DNA to germline. This CDR3 has 20 amino acids. V lost 3 bases and J lost 1; bases outside the gene matches: 24. Germline-derived CDR1 and CDR2 are TVYSNPD and GDNSRS (reference sequence).

As regards this clone: It may be a read error: a sequence one base away is much more abundant. Distinct nucleotide sequences in the sample also encode this CDR3. The V call is TRDV1, the J call TRDJ1; 13 bases are shared with TRDD3. TCRdb supplies no J gene; here it was assigned by aligning the nucleotide sequence to germline. Germline CDR1 TSWWSYY, CDR2 QGS. The CDR3 covers 24 residues. The CDR3 sequence is CALGEPGPARGTGGYVSYRSKLIF. DNA for the CDR3: TGTGCCCTTGGGGAACCCGGTCCCGCCCGCGGTACTGGGGGATACGTAAGTTATAGGAGTAAACTCATCTTT.

This clone was found many times. This chain links TRDV1 with TRDJ1; 10 bases are a match to TRDD3. V dropped 1 base and J dropped 1; count of bases not matched to a gene: 12. Germline V gives CDR1 TSWWSYY, CDR2 QGS. The CDR3 is 19 residues long. The CDR3 reads CALGEPGLLGDQSTDKLIF. CDR3 DNA sequence: TGTGCTCTTGGGGAACCGGGTTTACTGGGGGATCAGAGCACCGATAAACTCATCTTT.

This clone was picked up a small number of times. The protein recorded in TCRdb matches a much larger clone and deviates from this DNA's translation at residue 5, suggesting a read error; the protein here is obtained by translating the DNA. This rearrangement joins TRDV1 to TRDJ1, with TRDD3 matching over 7 bases. Germline lookup yields CDR1 TSWWSYY and CDR2 QGS. CDR3 length: 16 residues. V lost 6 bases, J lost 3 bases, and 13 bases stayed unmatched. CDR3 protein: CALGFTGGSTPDKLIF. CDR3 DNA sequence: TGTGCTCTTGGCTTTACCGGGGGATCTACACCCGATAAACTCATCTTT.

This clone was recorded at least ten times. The chain recombines TRDV2 with TRDJ1, with D possibly TRDD3 on 5 matching bases. From germline, CDR1 is GEAIGNYY and CDR2 EKD. V lost 3 bases and J lost 4, with 11 bases in between. The CDR3 runs to 13 residues. The CDR3 coding sequence is TGTGCCTGTGACGGGGTAACTGGCGATAAACTCATCTTT. This sequence encodes CACDGVTGDKLIF.

This chain links TRAV29/DV5 with TRDJ1, with 9 bases aligning to TRDD3. This CDR3 comprises 16 residues. From germline, CDR1 is NSMFDY and CDR2 ISSIKDK. The J segment lost 0 bases and the V segment lost 3 bases, leaving 9 bases of the junction unmatched. The CDR3 loop is CAATTGRGIHTDKLIF. The CDR3 bases are TGTGCAGCAACGACGGGCAGGGGGATACACACCGATAAACTCATCTTT.

The table lists this clone with a few counts. The protein TCRdb gives is from a much larger clone and does not agree with this DNA's translation at residue 13, likely a read error; the protein shown here comes from the DNA. The gene calls are TRDV1 and TRDJ1, with 11 bases that match TRDD3. The J gene, left out of TCRdb, was set here by checking the DNA against germline. CDR3 size: 17 residues. Germline assignment: CDR1 TSWWSYY and CDR2 QGS. J was trimmed by 7 bases and V by 2 bases; bases with no gene match: 12. CDR3 protein: CALGEFPFWGIQGKLIF. The CDR3, as DNA: TGTGCTCTTGGGGAATTCCCCTTCTGGGGGATACAAGGTAAACTCATCTTT.

Regarding this clone: A far larger clone lies a single base away; this is likely a read error. Other DNA sequences in the same sample also yield this CDR3. Here the CDR3 reads CALGERPGSAHHVTDKLIF. CDR3 coding DNA: TGTGCCCTTGGGGAACGGCCTGGGTCGGCCCACCATGTAACCGATAAACTCATCTTT. This chain links TRDV1 with TRDJ1; D might be TRDD3 (5 bases). CDR1 is TSWWSYY, CDR2 QGS, per germline. This CDR3 has 19 residues.

This clone was observed at least ten times. The mismatch at residue 15 between this DNA's translation and the TCRdb protein of a much larger clone likely reflects a read error; the protein shown is translated from the DNA. The rearrangement uses TRDV2 and TRDJ1, with 12 bases aligning to TRDD3. TCRdb carries no J gene annotation; the J gene was assigned here by matching the DNA with germline. CDR3 length equals 22 residues. Germline V lookup: CDR1 GEAIGNYY, CDR2 EKD. V lost 3 bases and J lost 0; bases outside the gene matches: 22. DNA of the CDR3: TGTGCCTGTGACCCCCCCCTAAAAATCTCAACTGGGGGATACAGGGACACCGATAAACTCATCTTT. Encoded protein: CACDPPLKISTGGYRDTDKLIF.

This clone was counted at least ten times. The gene calls are TRDV2 and TRDJ1; D remains unclear. The J gene is absent in TCRdb and was assigned here via DNA matching to germline. The V end lost 2 bases, the J end lost 0 bases, and 21 bases lay between the germline ends. Germline values: CDR1 GEAIGNYY, CDR2 EKD. The CDR3 is 18 residues long. CDR3 DNA: TGTGCCTGTGACAGGGTCGCTGAAAGGGAGATTTACACCGATAAACTCATCTTT. It is translated as CACDRVAEREIYTDKLIF.

This clone was observed at least ten times. The protein TCRdb lists belongs to a much larger clone and differs from this DNA's translation at residue 15, which points to a read error; the protein shown is made from the DNA. The chain is built from TRDV2 and TRDJ1; D is ambiguous. The J gene, not given by TCRdb, was assigned here from a germline match of the nucleotide sequence. The CDR3 totals 18 residues. Germline CDR1 and CDR2: GEAIGNYY and EKD. The CDR3: CACDTKYYQPMYTDELIF. Written as DNA, the CDR3 is TGTGCCTGTGACACGAAGTACTACCAGCCGATGTACACCGATGAACTCATCTTT.

The sample holds many counts of this clone. The chain recombines TRDV1 with TRDJ1, with TRDD3 matching 7 bases. The CDR3 is 24 residues long. Germline trimming cut 4 bases from V and 0 bases from J; bases unmatched to any gene: 32. Germline CDR1 is TSWWSYY and CDR2 is QGS. In DNA form, the CDR3 reads TGTGCTCTTGGGGGAGCCCCGATTGGCCTAGCTTTACTGGGGTTCTACGATTACACCGATAAACTCATCTTT. It yields the protein CALGGAPIGLALLGFYDYTDKLIF.